The clone carrying this T cell receptor beta chain was counted at least ten times. Antigen: not known. The record originates from a study of T-cell reconstitution after alpha-beta-depleted transplantation in children. The study, taken as a whole, reports: Several hundred graft clones that had expanded were reportedly the source of alpha-beta T cells about two months after transplant.

V lost 4 bases, J lost 3 bases, and 12 bases lay in between. Looked up from germline, CDR1 is SQVTM and CDR2 is ANQGSEA. This CDR3 spans 13 amino acids. Molecular barcoding with unique molecular identifiers was used for the TCRbeta library. TCRdb called the PCR reads again in MiXCR, with one record for every CDR3 protein. The table lists approximately 6,500 distinct CDR3 sequences, roughly 10% of them singletons, with 20% to 25% in the top ten. This TCR was sampled from a child younger than two who had a stem cell transplant for acute myeloid leukemia, so the T cells may come from the graft donor. The starting material was PBMCs, mostly from graft donor cells, obtained 180 days after TCRalphabeta/CD19-depleted stem cell transplant. The chain carries TRBV29-1 and TRBJ1-1; no definite D call. Here the CDR3 DNA reads TGCAGCGTTGGCTGGACTGACGACACTGAAGCTTTCTTT. This sequence encodes CSVGWTDDTEAFF.